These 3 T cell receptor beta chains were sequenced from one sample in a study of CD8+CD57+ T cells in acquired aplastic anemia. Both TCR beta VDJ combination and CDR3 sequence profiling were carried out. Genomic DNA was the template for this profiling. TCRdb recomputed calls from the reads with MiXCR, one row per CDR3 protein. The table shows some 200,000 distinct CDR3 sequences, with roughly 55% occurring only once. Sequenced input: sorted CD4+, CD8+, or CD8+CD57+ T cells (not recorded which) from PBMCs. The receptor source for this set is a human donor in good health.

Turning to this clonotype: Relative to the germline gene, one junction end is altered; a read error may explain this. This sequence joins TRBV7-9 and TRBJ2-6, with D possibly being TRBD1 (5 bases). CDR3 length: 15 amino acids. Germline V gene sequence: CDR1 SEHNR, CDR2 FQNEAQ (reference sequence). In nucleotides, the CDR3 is TGTGCCAGCAGCCCAATGGGCTCTGGGGCCAACGTCCTGGCTTTC. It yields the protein CASSPMGSGANVLAF.

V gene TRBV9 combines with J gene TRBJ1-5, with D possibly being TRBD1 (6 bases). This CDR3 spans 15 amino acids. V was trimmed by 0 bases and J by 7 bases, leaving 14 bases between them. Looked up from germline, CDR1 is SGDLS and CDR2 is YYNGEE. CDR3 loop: CASSVGAQGGQPQHF. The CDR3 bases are TGTGCCAGCAGCGTAGGGGCACAGGGCGGCCAGCCCCAGCATTTT.

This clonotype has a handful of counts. CDR3 loop: CASSEASGAGNTEAFF. The CDR3 DNA reads TGTGCCAGCAGTGAAGCCTCAGGGGCTGGGAACACTGAAGCTTTCTTT. The rearrangement links TRBV6-1 to TRBJ1-1, with D maybe TRBD1 (6 bases). Trimming cost V 0 bases and J 1 base, with 12 bases left between them. Germline V gene data show CDR1 as MNHNS and CDR2 as SASEGT. The CDR3 has 16 amino acids.